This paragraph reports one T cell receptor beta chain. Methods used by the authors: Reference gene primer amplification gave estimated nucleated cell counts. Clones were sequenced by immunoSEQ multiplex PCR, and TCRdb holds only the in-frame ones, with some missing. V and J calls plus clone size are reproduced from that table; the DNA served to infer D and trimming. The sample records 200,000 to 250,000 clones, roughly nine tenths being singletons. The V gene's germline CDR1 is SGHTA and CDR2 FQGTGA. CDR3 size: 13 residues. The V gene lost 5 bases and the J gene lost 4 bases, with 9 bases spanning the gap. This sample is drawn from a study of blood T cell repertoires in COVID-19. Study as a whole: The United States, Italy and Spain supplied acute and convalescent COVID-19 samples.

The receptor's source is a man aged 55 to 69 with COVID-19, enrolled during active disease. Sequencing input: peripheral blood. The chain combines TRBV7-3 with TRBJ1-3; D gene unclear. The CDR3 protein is CASSPTSGNTIYF. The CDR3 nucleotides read TGTGCCAGCAGCCCTACTTCGGGAAACACCATATATTTT.